The 8 T cell receptor beta chains in this list originate from one sample, sequenced in a study of T cells in Graves' hyperthyroidism and ophthalmopathy. Regions amplified from RNA transcripts were the TCR beta CDR3 regions. Using the HTBI primer set, a first-round RT-PCR was run on the TCR CDR3. TCRdb re-analysed the multiplex PCR reads in MiXCR, keeping a single row per CDR3 protein. Altogether hundreds of thousands of distinct CDR3 sequences are present, about 15% being singletons, with the ten largest covering less than 15%. The sample taken for sequencing was blood. The receptor set was obtained from a man aged 18-30 years with Graves' ophthalmopathy.

This chain connects TRBV7-9 to TRBJ2-7, with 8 nucleotides matching TRBD1. V shed 3 bases, J shed 2 bases, and the junction held 3 bases outside the gene matches. This CDR3 comprises 14 residues. Germline V lookup: CDR1 SEHNR, CDR2 FQNEAQ (reference sequence). Here the CDR3 reads CASSFGQGTYEQYF. As DNA, the CDR3 is TGTGCCAGCAGCTTCGGACAGGGAACCTACGAGCAGTACTTC.

This CDR3 is CASSFGLHETQYF. DNA for the CDR3: TGCGCCAGCAGCTTTGGCTTACACGAGACCCAGTACTTC. The chain employs TRBV5-1 and TRBJ2-5, with D unresolved. This CDR3 is 13 amino acids long. The V and J ends lost 2 bases and 5 bases respectively, with 10 bases between them. The germline V gene has CDR1 SGHRS and CDR2 YFSETQ.

This clonotype showed up many times. The chain is built from TRBV6-1 and TRBJ2-7; D perhaps matches TRBD1 (6 bases). The CDR3 is 14 amino acids. Deletions cut 3 bases from V and 1 base from J, with 10 bases between. The V gene's germline CDR1 is MNHNS and CDR2 SASEGT. The CDR3 sequence: CASSEVDSSYEQYF. The DNA for the CDR3 is TGTGCCAGCAGTGAGGTGGACAGTTCCTACGAGCAGTACTTC.

This clonotype was detected a few times. V is TRBV7-9 and J is TRBJ1-1, with D possibly being TRBD1 (5 bases). CDR1 is SEHNR and CDR2 is FQNEAQ in the germline V gene (reference sequence). Deletions cut 1 base from V and 4 bases from J, with 13 bases between. This CDR3 spans 15 amino acids. The CDR3: CASSLVLGEGTEAFF. The DNA for the CDR3 is TGTGCCAGCAGCTTAGTCCTGGGGGAAGGCACTGAAGCTTTCTTT.

The sample holds a few counts of this clonotype. The rearrangement uses TRBV6-1 and TRBJ1-4; no reliable D call. The CDR3 consists of 14 residues. CDR1 and CDR2 from the germline V gene are MNHNS and SASEGT. V was clipped by 2 bases and J by 2 bases, with 6 bases between them. CDR3 residues: CASSERRTNEKLFF. CDR3 bases: TGTGCCAGCAGTGAACGACGGACTAATGAAAAACTGTTTTTT.

The chain has TRBV5-1 and TRBJ2-3; no clear D. With 3 bases removed from V and 6 bases from J, the gap between germline ends came to 11 bases. CDR1 is SGHRS and CDR2 is YFSETQ in the germline V gene. This CDR3 comprises 13 residues. CDR3 residues: CASSSAVGDTQYF. DNA of the CDR3: TGCGCCAGCAGCTCGGCTGTGGGGGATACGCAGTATTTT.

This clonotype appeared many times. V is TRBV29-1 and J is TRBJ1-2, with 7 bases lining up with TRBD1. The CDR3 sequence is 16 residues long. V was pared by 3 bases and J by 0 bases, with 10 bases of the junction left unmatched. The germline CDR1 and CDR2 sequences are SQVTM and ANQGSEA. CDR3 DNA: TGCAGCGTTGATATCCCGACAGGGAGAGCTAACTATGGCTACACCTTC. Encoded protein: CSVDIPTGRANYGYTF.

This clonotype was seen many times. The gene calls are TRBV20-1 and TRBJ2-1; TRBD1 or TRBD2 may be the D gene (5 bases each). The CDR3 spans 13 residues. V dropped 3 bases and J dropped 5 bases, with 11 bases sitting between them. The germline V gene encodes CDR1 DFQATT and CDR2 SNEGSKA (reference sequence). The CDR3, as DNA: TGCAGTGCTAGTTACACGGGACACAATGAGCAGTTCTTC. Amino acids: CSASYTGHNEQFF.